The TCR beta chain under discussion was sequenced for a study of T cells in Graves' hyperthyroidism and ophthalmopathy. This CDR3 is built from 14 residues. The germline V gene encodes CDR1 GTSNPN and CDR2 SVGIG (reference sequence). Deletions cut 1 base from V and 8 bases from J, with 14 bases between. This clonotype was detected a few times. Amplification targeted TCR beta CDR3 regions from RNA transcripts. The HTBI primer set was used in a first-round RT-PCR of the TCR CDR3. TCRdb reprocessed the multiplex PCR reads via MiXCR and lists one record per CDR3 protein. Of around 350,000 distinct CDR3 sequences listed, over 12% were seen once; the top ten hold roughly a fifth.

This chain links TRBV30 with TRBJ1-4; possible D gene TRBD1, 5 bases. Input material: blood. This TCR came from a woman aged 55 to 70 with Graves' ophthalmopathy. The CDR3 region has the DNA TGTGCCTGGAGTGCCCGACAGTTTTCCGAAAAACTGTTTTTT. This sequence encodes CAWSARQFSEKLFF.